Listed below are T cell receptor beta chains from one sample, sequenced in a study of blood T cell repertoires in COVID-19. The assay was immunoSEQ multiplex PCR, and TCRdb's table has in-frame clones only and misses some. The repertoire holds 220,000 or so clones, with about 93% as singletons. Material: peripheral blood. These receptors were collected from a man in his fifties or sixties with COVID-19, enrolled during active disease. CDR3s include the opening cysteine and the closing phenylalanine or tryptophan. D genes are given only for firm matches. Not all rows give a size; the values are once, few, many and, for expanded clones, a class.

TRBD1 | TRBJ2-2 | . | TRBV7-9 | TGTGCCAGCAGCCCATCCTCCGGGACAGCGAACACCGGGGAGCTGTTTTTT | CASSPSSGTANTGELFF
. | TRBJ1-1 | . | TRBV18 | TGTGCCAGCTCCCAAAATCATCAGGAAAACACTGAAGCTTTCTTT | CASSQNHQENTEAFF
. | TRBJ2-7 | . | TRBV7-2 | TGTGCCAGCAGCTTACAGGCCAGCTACGAGCAGTACTTC | CASSLQASYEQYF
TRBD2 | TRBJ2-1 | . | TRBV28 | TGTGCCAGCAGCACACTAGCGGGAGGGCCCAATGAGCAGTTCTTC | CASSTLAGGPNEQFF
. | TRBJ1-6 | . | TRBV6-4 | TGTGCCAGCAGTTCTCACAGGGCCCTACCTTATAATTCACCCCTCCACTTT | CASSSHRALPYNSPLHF
TRBD2 | TRBJ2-3 | . | TRBV10-3 | TGTGCCATCAATCAGCGGGAGGGCACAGATACGCAGTATTTT | CAINQREGTDTQYF
TRBD2 | TRBJ2-7 | . | TRBV7-3 | TGTGCCAGCAGCTTAATTGCTAGCGGGAGCCACGAGCAGTACTTC | CASSLIASGSHEQYF
. | TRBJ1-5 | . | TRBV28 | TGTGCCAGCAGTTTATGGGGCGGGAATCAGCCCCAGCATTTT | CASSLWGGNQPQHF
. | TRBJ2-7 | . | TRBV7-9 | TGTGCCAGCAGCAAACAGGCCATTCACGAGCAGTACTTC | CASSKQAIHEQYF
TRBD2 | TRBJ2-7 | . | TRBV11-2 | TGTGCCAGCAGCTTAGGACTATCGCGGGGGTTCGAGCAGTACTTC | CASSLGLSRGFEQYF
TRBD1 | TRBJ1-1 | . | TRBV3-1/TRBV3-2 | TGTGCCAGCAGCCAGACAGGGAGTGAAGCTTTCTTT | CASSQTGSEAFF
TRBD1 | TRBJ1-2 | . | TRBV11-3 | TGTGCCAGCGTTCAACGCGGGACAGGGGACTATGGCTACACCTTC | CASVQRGTGDYGYTF
. | TRBJ1-1 | . | TRBV23-1 | TGCGCCAGCAGCGAAAACAGGGAGCGGTTCTACACTGAAGCTTTCTTT | CASSENRERFYTEAFF
. | TRBJ1-2 | . | TRBV3-1/TRBV3-2 | TGTGCCAGCAGCCAAGAGGCGGGTCCCGGCTATGGCTACACCTTC | CASSQEAGPGYGYTF
. | TRBJ2-1 | . | TRBV2 | TGTGCCAGCAGTGAAGCGCGGACTGGATACAATGAGCAGTTCTTC | CASSEARTGYNEQFF
. | TRBJ1-5 | . | TRBV6-5 | TGTGCCAGCAGCCCCGGTGGCAATCAGCCCCAGCATTTT | CASSPGGNQPQHF
. | TRBJ1-1 | once | TRBV7-9 | TGTGCCAGCGTGATACAGGGGAACACTGAAGCTTTCTTT | CASVIQGNTEAFF
. | TRBJ2-1 | . | TRBV4-1 | TGCGCCAGCAGCCAACAGGGTATCAATGAGCAGTTCTTC | CASSQQGINEQFF
. | TRBJ1-2 | . | TRBV14 | TGTGCCAGCAGCCAATCGCCGGGCTATGGCTACACCTTC | CASSQSPGYGYTF
. | TRBJ1-5 | . | TRBV7-2 | TGTGCCAGCAGCTTACACCCGGGGGGCCCGAATAGCAATCAGCCCCAGCATTTT | CASSLHPGGPNSNQPQHF
TRBD1 | TRBJ2-4 | . | TRBV6-5 | TGTGCCAGCAGTTACGGAGGGACAGGGGAATATCAGTACTTC | CASSYGGTGEYQYF
. | TRBJ1-1 | . | TRBV3-1/TRBV3-2 | TGTGCCAGCAGCCACGTGGTAACAGCTGAAGCTTTCTTT | CASSHVVTAEAFF
TRBD2 | TRBJ2-4 | . | TRBV7-2 | TGTGCCAGCAGCGCGACCGGGACTAGCGGGAGGATACAAAACATTCAGTACTTC | CASSATGTSGRIQNIQYF
TRBD2 | TRBJ2-2 | . | TRBV5-5 | TGTGCCAGCAGCTTGGGGTGGACTAGCGGGAACTCTGGGGAGCTGTTTTTT | CASSLGWTSGNSGELFF
. | TRBJ1-5 | once | TRBV4-3 | TGCGCCAGCAGCCAAGATCAGGGCCAGCCCCAGCATTTT | CASSQDQGQPQHF
. | TRBJ1-3 | . | TRBV18 | TGTGCCAGCTCACCCCAGGCCTCTGGAAACACCATATATTTT | CASSPQASGNTIYF
. | TRBJ2-7 | once | TRBV7-2 | TGTGCCAGCAGCAAAGGGGGTCGGCTGTCCTCCTACGAGCAGTACTTC | CASSKGGRLSSYEQYF
TRBD2 | TRBJ2-1 | . | TRBV9 | TGTGCCAGCAGCGTAATGGCTAGCGGGGGGGCCCTTGAGCAGTTCTTC | CASSVMASGGALEQFF
TRBD1 | TRBJ2-1 | . | TRBV14 | TGTGCCAGCAGACGACAGGGAATGGGTGAGCAGTTCTTC | CASRRQGMGEQFF
TRBD1 | TRBJ1-2 | . | TRBV2 | TGTGCCAGCAGTCTGGCCCCTGCAGGGGGCAGCTATGGCTACACCTTC | CASSLAPAGGSYGYTF
. | TRBJ2-3 | . | TRBV2 | TGTGCCAGCAGCGTCCAGGGGATGGGCACAGATACGCAGTATTTT | CASSVQGMGTDTQYF
. | TRBJ1-4 | . | TRBV9 | TGTGCCAGCAGCGTAGAAACAGGACTAGCAACTAATGAAAAACTGTTTTTT | CASSVETGLATNEKLFF
. | TRBJ2-3 | . | TRBV5-5 | TGTGCCAGCAGCTTGGCCGTTCTCAGCACAGATACGCAGTATTTT | CASSLAVLSTDTQYF
. | TRBJ1-5 | . | TRBV28 | TGTGCCAGCAGGCAATCAGGGGAGATTCAGCCCCAGCATTTT | CASRQSGEIQPQHF
. | TRBJ2-3 | . | TRBV6-2/TRBV6-3 | TGTGCCAGCAGTTACCCAAACGAAGGGAGTCTAGCGTTTCTTGATACGCAGTATTTT | CASSYPNEGSLAFLDTQYF
TRBD1 | TRBJ2-7 | . | TRBV19 | TGTGCCAGTACCCCGACCGGGACAGGGGGCTTCAACGAGCAGTACTTC | CASTPTGTGGFNEQYF
. | TRBJ1-6 | . | TRBV3-1/TRBV3-2 | TGTGCCAGCAGCCAAGATAGCGAAGGGATGGATTCACCCCTCCACTTT | CASSQDSEGMDSPLHF